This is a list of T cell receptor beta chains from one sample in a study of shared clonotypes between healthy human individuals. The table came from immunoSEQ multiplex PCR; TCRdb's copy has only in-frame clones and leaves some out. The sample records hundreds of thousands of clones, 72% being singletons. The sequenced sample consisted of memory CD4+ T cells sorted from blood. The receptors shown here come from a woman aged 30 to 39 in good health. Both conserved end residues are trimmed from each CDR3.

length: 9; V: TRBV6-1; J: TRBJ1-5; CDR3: ASSENQPQH
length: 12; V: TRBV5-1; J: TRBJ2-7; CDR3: ASSPGGNVDEQY
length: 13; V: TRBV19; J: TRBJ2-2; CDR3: ACRRGGRLTGELF
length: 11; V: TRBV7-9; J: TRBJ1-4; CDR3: ASSSQGDEKLF
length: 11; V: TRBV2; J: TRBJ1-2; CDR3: ASRETGVRGYT
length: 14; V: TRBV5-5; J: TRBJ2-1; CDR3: ASSLISVQGYNEQF
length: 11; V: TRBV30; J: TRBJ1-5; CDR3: AWSLRGNQPQH
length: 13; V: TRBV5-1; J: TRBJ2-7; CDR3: ASSLIQGSGHEQY
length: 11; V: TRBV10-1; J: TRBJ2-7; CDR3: ASASTGGYEQY
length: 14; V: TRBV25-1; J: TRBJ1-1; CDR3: ASSGVRRGVNTEAF
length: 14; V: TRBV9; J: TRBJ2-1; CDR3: ASSVGRRESRDEQF
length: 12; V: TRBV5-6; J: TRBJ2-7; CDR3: ASSSLDRVYEQY
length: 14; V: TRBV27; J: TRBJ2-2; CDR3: ASSLRSGMRSGELF
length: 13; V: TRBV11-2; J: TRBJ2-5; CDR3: ASSLSMAAQETQY
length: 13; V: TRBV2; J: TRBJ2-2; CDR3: ASSDRGDSTGELF
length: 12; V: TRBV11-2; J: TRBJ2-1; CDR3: ASSPLAYYNEQF
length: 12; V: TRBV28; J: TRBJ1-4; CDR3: ASSTGTGDEKLF